This T cell receptor (beta chain) originates from a study of cytomegalovirus exposure and HLA in healthy donors. Germline V CDR1 and CDR2: SGDLS, YYNGEE. This CDR3 has 13 residues. V was cut by 4 bases and J by 5 bases, with 10 bases left in between. With 60 Vbeta and 13 Jbeta primers, the PCR was carried out. The assay was immunoSEQ multiplex PCR, and TCRdb's table has in-frame clones only and misses some. The sample includes 160,000 or so clones, roughly 73% of them seen just once. What was sequenced was PBMCs. The TCR was taken from a woman between 25 and 40 years old in good health and CMV-seronegative. The genes are TRBV9 and TRBJ2-1; D remains unclear. As DNA, the CDR3 is TGTGCCAGCAGCAGGCCTACAGACAATGAGCAGTTCTTC. The encoded protein is CASSRPTDNEQFF.